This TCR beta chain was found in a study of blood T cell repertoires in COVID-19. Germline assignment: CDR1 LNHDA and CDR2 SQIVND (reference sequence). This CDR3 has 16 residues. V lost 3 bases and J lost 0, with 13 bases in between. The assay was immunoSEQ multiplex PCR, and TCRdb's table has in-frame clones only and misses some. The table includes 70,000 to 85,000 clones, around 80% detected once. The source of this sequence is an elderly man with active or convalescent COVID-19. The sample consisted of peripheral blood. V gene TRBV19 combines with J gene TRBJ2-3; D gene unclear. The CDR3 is CASSINGGASTDTQYF. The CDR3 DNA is TGTGCCAGTAGTATCAATGGCGGCGCTAGCACAGATACGCAGTATTTT.